This is a list of T cell receptor beta chains from one sample in a study of T cells in Graves' hyperthyroidism and ophthalmopathy. TCRdb independently ran MiXCR on the multiplex PCR reads; one entry per CDR3 protein. Here the sample spans over 400,000 distinct CDR3 sequences, under 25% being singletons. The sample taken for sequencing was blood. The receptors were sampled from a woman in her 70s with Graves' ophthalmopathy. CDR3s include the opening cysteine and the closing phenylalanine or tryptophan. Fields, in order: CDR3 length, D gene, clone size, J gene, V gene, CDR3 protein, CDR3 DNA. A D gene is named only where the DNA matches it firmly. Clone size is not always given. Where it is, it says once, few, many or a class for expanded clones.

>14|.|few|TRBJ2-3|TRBV24-1
CATSISGGPDTQYF
TGTGCCACCAGCATATCCGGGGGCCCAGATACGCAGTATTTT
>11|.|once|TRBJ1-3|TRBV20-1
CSARGRNTIYF
TGCAGTGCCCGAGGGAGAAACACCATATATTTT
>16|.|many|TRBJ2-2|TRBV5-5
CASSRAAVANTGELFF
TGTGCCAGCAGCCGAGCAGCTGTGGCGAACACCGGGGAGCTGTTTTTT
>13|.|many|TRBJ2-1|TRBV18
CASSPQGLNEQFF
TGTGCCAGCTCACCTCAGGGGCTGAATGAGCAGTTCTTC
>13|TRBD2|many|TRBJ2-1|TRBV2
CASKGGRLDEQFF
TGTGCCAGCAAAGGCGGGAGATTAGATGAGCAGTTCTTC
>19|TRBD2|few|TRBJ2-2|TRBV2
CASRGLTSGIRRGTGELFF
TGTGCCAGCAGGGGACTGACTAGCGGGATTCGTCGGGGCACCGGGGAGCTGTTTTTT
>12|TRBD1|.|TRBJ1-2|TRBV30
CAWSVGTGSYTF
TGTGCCTGGAGTGTGGGGACAGGGAGCTACACCTTC
>14|TRBD2|many|TRBJ2-1|TRBV11-2
CASRVAGVYNEQFF
TGTGCCAGCAGGGTAGCGGGAGTTTACAATGAGCAGTTCTTC
>13|.|.|TRBJ2-1|TRBV20-1
CSALGLPYNEQFF
TGCAGTGCGTTGGGACTCCCCTACAATGAGCAGTTCTTC
>17|.|.|TRBJ2-5|TRBV5-1
CASKAGTGPFAYETQYF
TGCGCCAGCAAGGCGGGTACAGGGCCCTTTGCGTATGAGACCCAGTACTTC
>15|TRBD1|.|TRBJ1-5|TRBV19
CASSIFAGGDQPQHF
TGTGCCAGTAGTATCTTCGCAGGGGGCGATCAGCCCCAGCATTTT
>14|TRBD1|.|TRBJ2-5|TRBV10-3
CAISEFDREETQYF
TGTGCCATCAGTGAGTTTGACAGGGAGGAGACCCAGTACTTC
>14|.|few|TRBJ2-7|TRBV20-1
CSAREGLFPYEQYF
TGCAGTGCTAGAGAGGGTCTCTTCCCCTACGAGCAGTACTTC
>14|.|many|TRBJ1-1|TRBV7-2
CASSPDWANTEAFF
TGTGCCAGCAGCCCAGACTGGGCGAACACTGAAGCTTTCTTT
>13|.|.|TRBJ2-2|TRBV7-3
CASSLIAAGELFF
TGTGCCAGCAGCTTAATCGCGGCTGGGGAGCTGTTTTTT
>15|TRBD1|.|TRBJ1-2|TRBV7-2
CASRTDRGPGYGYTF
TGTGCCAGCAGAACCGACAGGGGGCCTGGCTATGGCTACACCTTC
>13|.|.|TRBJ2-2|TRBV3-1
CASSPLTGGELFF
TGTGCCAGCAGCCCCCTTACAGGGGGGGAGCTGTTTTTT
>12|TRBD1|few|TRBJ1-5|TRBV7-6
CASSLGQGSQHF
TGTGCCAGCAGCCTGGGACAGGGAAGCCAGCATTTT
>13|.|.|TRBJ2-7|TRBV9
CASSKGQGGEQYF
TGTGCCAGCAGCAAAGGACAGGGAGGGGAGCAGTACTTC
>14|TRBD1|few|TRBJ2-1|TRBV20-1
CSAGSGQVYNEQLF
TGCAGTGCTGGGTCGGGACAGGTCTACAATGAGCAGCTCTTC
>14|.|.|TRBJ2-4|TRBV10-3
CAISDGTAKNIQYF
TGTGCCATTTCGGACGGAACCGCCAAAAACATTCAGTACTTC
>10|.|few|TRBJ2-3|TRBV20-1
CSASRGTQYF
TGCAGTGCTAGCCGGGGGACGCAGTATTTT